The 19 T cell receptor beta chains presented below share a single source sample, sequenced in a study of monozygotic twins with cystic fibrosis. Assay: immunoSEQ multiplex PCR; the TCRdb copy retains only in-frame clones and omits some. The sample consists of about 21,000 clones, 75% to 95% of them appearing once. The sequenced sample was blood. The origin of the receptors is a girl aged 2-10 years with cystic fibrosis.

This clone was seen a few times. The chain combines TRBV19 with TRBJ1-5, with D perhaps TRBD1 (5 bases). V was shortened by 3 bases and J by 3 bases, with 9 bases between the two germline ends. The germline gives CDR1 LNHDA, CDR2 SQIVND (reference sequence). The CDR3 covers 14 residues. The CDR3 region has the DNA TGTGCCAGTAGTATCCAGGGACCCAATCAGCCCCAGCATTTT. Residues: CASSIQGPNQPQHF.

The chain links TRBV18 to TRBJ1-2, with D perhaps TRBD1 (5 bases). Germline assignment: CDR1 KGHSH and CDR2 LQKENI. The V gene lost 4 bases and the J gene lost 8 bases, with 17 bases spanning the gap. This CDR3 region has 14 residues. In nucleotides, the CDR3 is TGTGCCAGCTCACGATCCTATGGAGGGGACGGCTACACCTTC. Translating gives CASSRSYGGDGYTF. The full variable domain, its missing parts supplied by reference TRBV18 and TRBJ1-2, is NAGVMQNPRHLVRRRGQEARLRCSPMKGHSHVYWYRQLPEEGLKFMVYLQKENIIDESGMPKERFSAEFPKEGPSILRIQQVVRGDSAAYFCASSRSYGGDGYTFGSGTRLTVV.

This chain uses TRBV30 with TRBJ2-1, with no clear D. CDR1 is GTSNPN and CDR2 is SVGIG in the germline V gene (reference sequence). Trimming pared 0 bases from V and 5 bases from J, leaving 8 bases between. This CDR3 contains 13 residues. The CDR3 DNA is TGTGCCTGGAGTGTGGCAGCCAACAATGAGCAGTTCTTC. Its translation is CAWSVAANNEQFF.

The rearrangement uses TRBV7-2 and TRBJ1-4; 10 nucleotides agree with TRBD1. V was pared by 5 bases and J by 8 bases, with 8 bases of the junction left unmatched. CDR3 length: 15 amino acids. From germline, CDR1 is SGHTA and CDR2 FQGNSA. The CDR3 here is CASSIDRGREEKLFF. As DNA, the CDR3 is TGTGCCAGCAGCATCGACAGGGGGCGCGAGGAAAAACTGTTTTTT. Filled out from reference TRBV7-2 and TRBJ1-4, the complete variable domain reads GAGVSQSPSNKVTEKGKDVELRCDPISGHTALYWYRQSLGQGLEFLIYFQGNSAPDKSGLPSDRFSAERTGGSVSTLTIQRTQQEDSAVYLCASSIDRGREEKLFFGSGTQLSVL.

The genes are TRBV5-6 and TRBJ2-2, with no clear D. This CDR3 contains 15 residues. The V gene lost 0 bases and the J gene lost 1 base, with 7 bases spanning the gap. Germline CDR1 is SGHDT and CDR2 is YYEEEE. For the CDR3, the DNA is TGTGCCAGCAGCTTGGGTTTTATGAACACCGGGGAGCTGTTTTTT. Translating it yields CASSLGFMNTGELFF.

This sequence joins TRBV13 and TRBJ2-1; 8 nucleotides agree with TRBD1. The CDR3 is made up of 12 amino acids. Germline V gene sequence: CDR1 PRHDT, CDR2 FYEKMQ (reference sequence). The V and J ends lost 5 bases and 14 bases, in that order; junction bases with no gene match: 8. The CDR3: CASSEDRVIEFF. For the CDR3, the DNA is TGTGCCAGCAGCGAGGACAGGGTGATTGAGTTCTTC.

The chain links TRBV5-1 to TRBJ1-2; 12 positions match TRBD1. CDR3 size: 14 residues. Germline CDR1 and CDR2: SGHRS and YFSETQ. V lost 4 bases to trimming and J lost 4 bases; unmatched junction nucleotides: 2. The DNA for the CDR3 is TGCGCCAGCAGCCTGGGACAGGGGGCCTATGGCTACACCTTC. Its protein product is CASSLGQGAYGYTF.

CDR3 loop: CASSLTVGYHRGGYTF. As DNA, the CDR3 is TGTGCCAGCAGCCTGACCGTTGGGTATCACAGGGGTGGCTACACCTTC. The genes are TRBV7-9 and TRBJ1-2, with 7 bases matching TRBD1. This CDR3 has 16 amino acids. V was clipped by 5 bases and J by 7 bases; unmatched bases: 16. Looked up from germline, CDR1 is SEHNR and CDR2 is FQNEAQ (reference sequence). The complete variable domain, with remaining parts taken from reference TRBV7-9 and TRBJ1-2, reads DTGVSQNPRHKITKRGQNVTFRCDPISEHNRLYWYRQTLGQGPEFLTYFQNEAQLEKSRLLSDRFSAERPKGSFSTLEIQRTEQGDSAMYLCASSLTVGYHRGGYTFGSGTRLTVV.

The V and J genes are TRBV5-8 and TRBJ2-1; the match to TRBD2 covers 7 bases. Germline lookup yields CDR1 SGHTS and CDR2 YDEGEE. V lost 3 bases to trimming and J lost 8 bases; unmatched junction nucleotides: 17. The CDR3 length is 17 residues. CDR3 in amino acids: CASSWARITGGADEQFF. CDR3 DNA sequence: TGTGCCAGCAGCTGGGCTCGAATCACGGGGGGAGCGGATGAGCAGTTCTTC.

The rearrangement links TRBV4-1 to TRBJ1-2, with 11 bases that match TRBD1. Trimming at V came to 0 bases and at J to 4 bases, leaving 1 base not matched to a gene. The CDR3 has 15 residues. Per germline, CDR1 MGHRA and CDR2 YSYEKL. As DNA, the CDR3 is TGCGCCAGCAGCCAAGATGGACAGGGGGCCTATGGCTACACCTTC. Residues: CASSQDGQGAYGYTF.

This clone appeared a single time. The V call is TRBV5-1, the J call TRBJ1-1, with D possibly TRBD1 on 5 matching bases. Trimming took 4 bases from V and 5 from J, leaving 15 bases between them. Germline CDR1 reads SGHRS; CDR2 reads YFSETQ. The CDR3 contains 14 residues. The CDR3 region has the DNA TGCGCCAGCAGCGCAGGGACTGAGGGTACTGAAGCTTTCTTT. Translated: CASSAGTEGTEAFF.

The genes are TRBV5-4 and TRBJ2-7, with TRBD1 identical over 7 bases. Germline V CDR1 and CDR2: SGHNT, YYREEE (reference sequence). V trimming: 5 bases; J trimming: 0 bases; junction bases outside the gene matches: 8. CDR3 size: 15 residues. DNA of the CDR3: TGTGCCAGCAGTACCAAGACAGGGAGCTCCTACGAGCAGTACTTC. Translation gives CASSTKTGSSYEQYF.

This clone was counted a few times. The chain has TRBV5-4 and TRBJ1-2; 10 nucleotides line up with TRBD1. V was pared by 5 bases and J by 8 bases, with 6 bases of the junction left unmatched. Germline CDR1 reads SGHNT; CDR2 reads YYREEE (reference sequence). This CDR3 has 13 residues. For the CDR3, the DNA is TGTGCCAGCAGTTCCGGGACAGGGGACGGCTACACCTTC. Protein: CASSSGTGDGYTF.

The J gene is TRBJ1-6, the V gene TRBV27; 10 nucleotides align to TRBD1. J was trimmed by 12 bases and V by 2 bases; bases with no gene match: 1. The CDR3 runs to 13 residues. CDR1 MNHEY and CDR2 SMNVEV come from the germline V gene (reference sequence). CDR3 in amino acids: CASSLDRGRPLHF. The CDR3, as DNA: TGTGCCAGCAGTTTAGACAGGGGGCGACCCCTCCACTTT.

A few counts support this clone. The rearrangement links TRBV30 to TRBJ1-1; 8 bases match TRBD1. Germline trimming cut 8 bases from V and 1 base from J; bases unmatched to any gene: 6. From germline, CDR1 is GTSNPN and CDR2 SVGIG (reference sequence). The CDR3 loop spans 13 amino acids. In nucleotides, the CDR3 is TGTGCCGGCCGACAGGGGTGGAACACTGAAGCTTTCTTT. As protein: CAGRQGWNTEAFF.

J is TRBJ1-3 and V is TRBV27, with 7 bases identical to TRBD1. V shed 4 bases and J 2 bases; nucleotides not matched to a gene: 2. The CDR3 covers 14 residues. The germline V gene encodes CDR1 MNHEY and CDR2 SMNVEV (reference sequence). The CDR3 here is CASSSQGAGNTIYF. The CDR3 DNA reads TGTGCCAGCAGTTCGCAGGGGGCTGGAAACACCATATATTTT.

The J gene is TRBJ2-5, the V gene TRBV11-2; D gene uncertain. This CDR3 spans 11 amino acids. The germline V gene has CDR1 SGHAT and CDR2 FQNNGV. V was trimmed by 7 bases and J by 2 bases, leaving 5 bases between them. The CDR3 protein is CASTDQETQYF. The CDR3, as DNA: TGTGCCAGCACCGATCAAGAGACCCAGTACTTC.

The CDR3 DNA reads as TGTGCCAGCAGCTTGATCAGCCGTAGGAACACTGAAGCTTTCTTT. This gives the protein CASSLISRRNTEAFF. The rearrangement uses TRBV7-9 and TRBJ1-1, with D uncertain. Germline values: CDR1 SEHNR, CDR2 FQNEAQ (reference sequence). Trimming took off 3 bases at V and 1 base at J, with 12 bases between the two ends. The CDR3 sequence is 15 residues long.

This clone came up a few times. The chain is built from TRBV27 and TRBJ1-1; D ambiguous. The CDR3 sequence is 14 residues long. The V end was cut by 8 bases, the J end by 1 base, with 14 bases between. Germline values: CDR1 MNHEY, CDR2 SMNVEV (reference sequence). The CDR3, as DNA: TGTGCCAGCTCTCCTCGGGGTACGAACACTGAAGCTTTCTTT. Residues: CASSPRGTNTEAFF.